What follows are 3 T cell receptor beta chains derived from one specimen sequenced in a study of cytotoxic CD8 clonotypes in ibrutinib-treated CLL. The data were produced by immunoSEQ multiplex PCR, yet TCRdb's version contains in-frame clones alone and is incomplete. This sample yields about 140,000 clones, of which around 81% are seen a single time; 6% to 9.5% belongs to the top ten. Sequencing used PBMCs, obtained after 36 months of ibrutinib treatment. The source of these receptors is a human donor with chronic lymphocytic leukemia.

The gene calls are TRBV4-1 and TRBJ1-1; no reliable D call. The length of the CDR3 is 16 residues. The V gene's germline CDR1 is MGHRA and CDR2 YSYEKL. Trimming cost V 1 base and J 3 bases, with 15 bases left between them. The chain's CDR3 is CASSQGLAGLHTEAFF. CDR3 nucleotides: TGCGCCAGCAGCCAAGGATTGGCGGGGTTGCACACTGAAGCTTTCTTT.

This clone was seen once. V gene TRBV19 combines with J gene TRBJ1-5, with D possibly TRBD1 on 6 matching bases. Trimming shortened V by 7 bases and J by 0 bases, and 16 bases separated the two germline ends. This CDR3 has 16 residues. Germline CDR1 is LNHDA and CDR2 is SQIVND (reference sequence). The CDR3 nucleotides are TGTGCCAGTAATGGGGGGCTGGTATTTAGCAATCAGCCCCAGCATTTT. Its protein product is CASNGGLVFSNQPQHF. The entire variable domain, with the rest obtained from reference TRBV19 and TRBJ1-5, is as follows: DGGITQSPKYLFRKEGQNVTLSCEQNLNHDAMYWYRQDPGQGLRLIYYSQIVNDFQKGDIAEGYSVSREKKESFPLTVTSAQKNPTAFYLCASNGGLVFSNQPQHFGDGTRLSIL.

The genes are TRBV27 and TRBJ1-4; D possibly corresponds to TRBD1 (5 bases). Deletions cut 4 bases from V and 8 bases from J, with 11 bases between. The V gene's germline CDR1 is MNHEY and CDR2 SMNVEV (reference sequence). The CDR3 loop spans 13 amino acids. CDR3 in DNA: TGTGCCAGCAGTTATCAGGGTGGAGAAAAACTGTTTTTT. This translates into CASSYQGGEKLFF.